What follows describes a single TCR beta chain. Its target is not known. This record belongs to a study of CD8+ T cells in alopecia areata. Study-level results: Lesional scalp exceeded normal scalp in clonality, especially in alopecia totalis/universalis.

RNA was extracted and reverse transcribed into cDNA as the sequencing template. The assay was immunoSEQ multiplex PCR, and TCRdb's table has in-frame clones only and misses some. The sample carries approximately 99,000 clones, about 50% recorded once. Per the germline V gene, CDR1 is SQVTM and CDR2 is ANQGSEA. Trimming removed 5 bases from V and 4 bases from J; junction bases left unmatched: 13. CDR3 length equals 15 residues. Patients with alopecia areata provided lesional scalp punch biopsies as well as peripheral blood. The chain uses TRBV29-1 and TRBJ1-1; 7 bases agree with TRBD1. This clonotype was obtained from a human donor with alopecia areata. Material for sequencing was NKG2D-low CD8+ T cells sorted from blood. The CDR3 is CSVNPPTGKITEAFF. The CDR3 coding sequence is TGCAGCGTTAACCCCCCGACAGGGAAGATCACTGAAGCTTTCTTT. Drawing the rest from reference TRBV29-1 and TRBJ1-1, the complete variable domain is SAVISQKPSRDICQRGTSLTIQCQVDSQVTMMFWYRQQPGQSLTLIATANQGSEATYESGFVIDKFPISRPNLTFSTLTVSNMSPEDSSIYLCSVNPPTGKITEAFFGQGTRLTVV.